The 10 T cell receptor beta chains below were found in one sample sequenced in a study of T cells in tumors after PD-1 blockade. The protocol was immunoSEQ multiplex PCR, while the TCRdb copy is restricted to in-frame clones and leaves out a portion. In the table there are fewer than 55,000 clones, 65% to 85% of which are singletons. Sequenced material: PBMCs, taken before anti-PD-1 treatment. These receptors originate from a human donor with basal cell carcinoma.

This chain joins TRBV19 and TRBJ1-1; 10 bases are a match to TRBD1. The CDR3 extends over 18 amino acids. V was clipped by 3 bases and J by 1 base; unmatched bases: 11. CDR1 and CDR2 (germline): LNHDA, SQIVND (reference sequence). The chain's CDR3 is CASSMAWRDRGKNTEAFF. The CDR3 bases are TGTGCCAGTAGTATGGCTTGGAGGGACAGGGGAAAGAACACTGAAGCTTTCTTT.

Only a few counts were recorded for this clone. The chain links TRBV5-6 to TRBJ2-7; 12 bases fit TRBD1. The CDR3 totals 14 residues. The germline CDR1 and CDR2 sequences are SGHDT and YYEEEE. J lost 6 bases, V lost 4 bases, and 5 bases had no gene match. As DNA, the CDR3 is TGTGCCAGCAGCGAGGGACAGGGGGCTTTCGAGCAGTACTTC. It codes for CASSEGQGAFEQYF.

This chain joins TRBV3-1 (or the pseudogene TRBV3-2) and TRBJ2-1; TRBD1 might be the D (6 bases). In germline, CDR1 is LGHDT, CDR2 YNNKEL (reference sequence). V dropped 4 bases and J dropped 6 bases, with 10 bases sitting between them. The length of the CDR3 is 13 residues. CDR3 loop: CASSLQGLNEQFF. The CDR3 DNA follows: TGTGCCAGCAGCCTTCAGGGGCTCAATGAGCAGTTCTTC.

The genes are TRBV15 and TRBJ2-1, with D possibly matching TRBD1 (6 bases). The V and J ends lost 8 bases and 6 bases respectively, with 20 bases between them. Germline assignment: CDR1 LNHNV and CDR2 YYDKDF (reference sequence). The CDR3 runs 15 residues. CDR3 sequence (DNA): TGTGCCACCCGCCGGGACAACAGCCCGGGCAATGAGCAGTTCTTC. Translation gives CATRRDNSPGNEQFF.

V gene TRBV6-5 combines with J gene TRBJ2-1; 8 nucleotides line up with TRBD2. The CDR3 length is 14 residues. CDR1 MNHEY and CDR2 SVGAGI come from the germline V gene. V lost 7 bases, J lost 3 bases, and 5 bases stayed unmatched. DNA for the CDR3: TGTGCCAGCACGGGGGGGGGAGGCTACAATGAGCAGTTCTTC. It translates to CASTGGGGYNEQFF.

The chain is built from TRBV5-1 and TRBJ2-7; a weak D match, TRBD1 (6 bases). The CDR3 length is 13 residues. From germline, CDR1 is SGHRS and CDR2 YFSETQ. Trimming stripped 3 bases from V and 4 bases from J, with 11 bases between. CDR3 bases: TGCGCCAGCAGCTACTATACAGGGTACGAGCAGTACTTC. Its translation: CASSYYTGYEQYF.

The table lists this clone with a count of one. This chain uses TRBV7-2 with TRBJ1-3; D not resolved. The CDR3 is 15 amino acids. Germline V gives CDR1 SGHTA, CDR2 FQGNSA. With 1 base removed from V and 4 bases from J, the gap between germline ends came to 11 bases. The CDR3 nucleotides read TGTGCCAGCAGCTTAGGTCCAGGCTCAGGAAACACCATATATTTT. Protein product: CASSLGPGSGNTIYF.

The chain uses TRBV12-3 or TRBV12-4 and TRBJ1-6; D remains ambiguous. The CDR3 is 13 residues long. Trimming pared 1 base from V and 10 bases from J, leaving 8 bases between. The CDR3 coding sequence is TGTGCCAGCAGTTTAGGTGCGGGATCACCCCTCCACTTT. Translating gives CASSLGAGSPLHF.

On this clone: The sample contains more than one DNA sequence encoding this CDR3. The chain combines TRBV6-5 with TRBJ1-3; D perhaps matches TRBD1 (6 bases). The CDR3 is made up of 15 amino acids. With 5 bases removed from V and 4 bases from J, the gap between germline ends came to 15 bases. Germline assignment: CDR1 MNHEY and CDR2 SVGAGI. The CDR3 DNA reads TGTGCCAGCAGTCTTGGGGGGGCAGCCGGAAACACCATATATTTT. Protein: CASSLGGAAGNTIYF.

The rearrangement links TRBV27 to TRBJ2-7; 8 bases agree with TRBD1. With 5 bases clipped from V and 3 bases from J, the junction kept 15 bases outside the gene matches. The CDR3 covers 17 residues. Germline V gene lookup returns CDR1 MNHEY and CDR2 SMNVEV (reference sequence). The CDR3 protein is CASSMGTGAKGFYEQYF. The CDR3 DNA follows: TGTGCCAGCAGTATGGGGACAGGAGCCAAAGGGTTCTACGAGCAGTACTTC.